This T cell receptor (beta chain) was captured in a study of blood T cell repertoires in COVID-19. Study overall: COVID-19 samples, acute and convalescent, were from the United States, Italy and Spain. T cells, B-cell-depleted T cells, or PBMCs supplied cDNA or gDNA.

Here immunoSEQ multiplex PCR was the method, and the copy in TCRdb shows in-frame clones only, minus some. The profile shows about 100,000 clones, roughly 79% of them singletons. CDR3 length: 16 residues. Trimming took 5 bases from V and 1 from J, leaving 16 bases between them. Germline values: CDR1 SGHDT, CDR2 YYEEEE. This sequence was found in a man aged 80 or over with COVID-19, enrolled during active disease. The chain employs TRBV5-6 and TRBJ2-4, with a tentative D call TRBD1 (7 bases). Sequenced input: peripheral blood. The CDR3 sequence: CASSQAGQPAKNIQYF. The CDR3 DNA reads TGTGCCAGCAGTCAGGCGGGACAGCCCGCCAAAAACATTCAGTACTTC.